The 14 T cell receptor beta chains given below trace back to one sample, sequenced in a study of blood T cells in healthy people across ages. A second PCR, run for about 7 to 12 cycles, used a sample-barcoded 5' primer plus a J-beta primer mix. TCRdb analysed the 5' RACE reads with MiXCR anew, one entry per CDR3 protein. In the table there are some 1.5 million distinct CDR3 sequences, 28% of which are singletons. The sequenced sample consisted of blood. These receptors were taken from a woman aged 25 to 39 in good health.

The V gene is TRBV25-1, the J gene TRBJ2-7, with TRBD1 matching 7 bases. V shed 4 bases and J 6 bases; nucleotides not matched to a gene: 9. The CDR3 has 14 residues. The germline V gene encodes CDR1 MGHDK and CDR2 SYGVNS. The CDR3 DNA sequence: TGTGCCAGCAGTGGTCGACAGGGACAAGGCGAGCAGTACTTC. Amino acids: CASSGRQGQGEQYF.

This clonotype has at least ten counts. This sequence joins TRBV29-1 and TRBJ1-2, with D unclear. V was shortened by 6 bases and J by 6 bases, with 8 bases between the two germline ends. This CDR3 region has 10 residues. Germline values: CDR1 SQVTM, CDR2 ANQGSEA. The CDR3 region has the DNA TGCAGCGTGGCCGAAAATGGCTACACCTTC. Residues: CSVAENGYTF.

V and J are TRBV20-1 and TRBJ2-7; 10 nucleotides line up with TRBD1. Germline CDR1 is DFQATT and CDR2 is SNEGSKA (reference sequence). Germline trimming cut 5 bases from V and 8 bases from J; bases unmatched to any gene: 12. The CDR3 is 14 residues long. CDR3 residues: CSAGYGTGAGKQYF. CDR3 sequence (DNA): TGCAGTGCTGGATACGGGACAGGGGCTGGCAAGCAGTACTTC.

This clonotype was observed a few times. This chain connects TRBV4-3 to TRBJ2-1; D call uncertain. Trimming took off 0 bases at V and 5 bases at J, with 17 bases between the two ends. Germline CDR1 and CDR2: LGHNA and YSLEER. The CDR3 loop spans 17 amino acids. Here the CDR3 DNA reads TGCGCCAGCAGCCAAGAAATCGTCCGGGCCGCGCACAATGAGCAGTTCTTC. Protein product: CASSQEIVRAAHNEQFF.

This clonotype was detected many times. This chain connects TRBV5-1 to TRBJ2-3; the D gene is possibly TRBD2 (6 bases). There are 14 residues in the CDR3. The V end lost 3 bases, the J end lost 1 base, and 9 bases lay between the germline ends. Germline V lookup: CDR1 SGHRS, CDR2 YFSETQ. CDR3 in amino acids: CASSSGDRTDTQYF. The CDR3 nucleotides are TGCGCCAGCAGCTCGGGGGATCGCACAGATACGCAGTATTTT.

This clonotype was observed a few times. This rearrangement joins TRBV7-2 to TRBJ1-6, with 7 bases fitting TRBD1. Germline-derived CDR1 and CDR2 are SGHTA and FQGNSA. V shed 3 bases, J shed 18 bases, and the junction held 8 bases outside the gene matches. This CDR3 contains 12 residues. In DNA form, the CDR3 reads TGTGCCAGCAGCTTTCCGACAGGGCCCGACCACTTT. This translates into CASSFPTGPDHF.

This clonotype was seen more than once but under ten times. This chain links TRBV7-3 with TRBJ2-1, with 8 nucleotides matching TRBD2. The CDR3 spans 17 residues. CDR1 and CDR2 from the germline V gene are SGHTA and FQGTGA. With V trimmed by 4 bases and J by 7 bases, 15 bases remained unmatched. CDR3 in amino acids: CASSSEVGAGAGNEQFF. CDR3 sequence (DNA): TGTGCCAGCAGCTCGGAGGTGGGAGCGGGGGCCGGAAATGAGCAGTTCTTC.

This clonotype was seen a handful of times. The rearrangement uses TRBV5-6 and TRBJ2-3; 7 positions match TRBD1. J lost 4 bases, V lost 4 bases, and 9 bases had no gene match. From germline, CDR1 is SGHDT and CDR2 YYEEEE. The CDR3 runs to 15 residues. DNA for the CDR3: TGTGCCAGCAGCGTCAACAGGGGAGTTTCAGATACGCAGTATTTT. It codes for CASSVNRGVSDTQYF.

This clonotype has only a few counts. The CDR3 DNA reads TGTGCCAGCAGTTACCGCCGGGACAGGGGTTTTGAGCAGTACTTC. The encoded protein is CASSYRRDRGFEQYF. The rearrangement joins TRBV13 to TRBJ2-7; 10 bases agree with TRBD1. The CDR3 sequence is 15 residues long. Germline V gene sequence: CDR1 PRHDT, CDR2 FYEKMQ (reference sequence). Trimming at V came to 6 bases and at J to 7 bases, leaving 12 bases not matched to a gene.

Only a few counts were recorded for this clonotype. The chain combines TRBV10-3 with TRBJ2-3; TRBD1 agrees at 7 bases. With 10 bases clipped from V and 0 bases from J, the junction kept 7 bases outside the gene matches. This CDR3 has 14 residues. The germline gives CDR1 ENHRY, CDR2 SYGVKD. CDR3 amino acids: CATKTGSSTDTQYF. CDR3 bases: TGTGCCACTAAGACAGGGTCTAGCACAGATACGCAGTATTTT.

The V gene is TRBV12-3 or TRBV12-4, the J gene TRBJ1-1; D call uncertain. Trimming removed 3 bases at V and 10 bases at J, with 24 bases between. The CDR3 is 16 residues long. This CDR3 reads CASSFLSSGVPARAFF. The DNA for the CDR3 is TGTGCCAGCAGTTTTTTAAGTTCCGGGGTGCCCGCTCGAGCTTTCTTT.

The chain combines TRBV7-2 with TRBJ1-1; 10 bases agree with TRBD1. CDR3 size: 15 residues. V dropped 3 bases and J dropped 6; count of bases not matched to a gene: 7. Per germline, CDR1 SGHTA and CDR2 FQGNSA. DNA of the CDR3: TGTGCCAGCAGCTTGCGAGGACAGGGGGGTTCTGAAGCTTTCTTT. This encodes CASSLRGQGGSEAFF.

This clonotype was counted many times. This chain joins TRBV12-3 or TRBV12-4 and TRBJ1-2, with D hard to call. This CDR3 region has 14 residues. V was cut by 5 bases and J by 2 bases, with 12 bases left in between. The CDR3 reads CASSTRGQNYGYTF. The CDR3 DNA is TGTGCCAGCAGTACCCGAGGCCAGAACTATGGCTACACCTTC.

The genes are TRBV20-1 and TRBJ2-5; D is undetermined. This CDR3 spans 11 amino acids. Germline CDR1 is DFQATT and CDR2 is SNEGSKA (reference sequence). CDR3 protein: CSPGLRETQYF. Written as DNA, the CDR3 is TGCAGCCCGGGTTTGAGGGAGACCCAGTACTTC.